The entry below gives a single T cell receptor (beta chain) sequence along with its context. What it recognizes is unknown. Germline V gives CDR1 MDHEN, CDR2 SYDVKM. V shed 7 bases, J shed 7 bases, and the junction held 12 bases outside the gene matches. The CDR3 loop spans 15 amino acids. The sample is drawn from a study of Ad26.COV2.S vaccination and SARS-CoV-2 variants. Sequencing used immunoSEQ multiplex PCR; TCRdb keeps in-frame clones, though not all of them. The repertoire has under 150,000 clones, roughly 89% of them found once; the top ten carry 4% to 6%. General observations from the study: Assessments of TCR breadth and depth may have underestimated the total T cell responses. Vaccinated individuals (as opposed to placebo recipients) had higher spike-specific TCR breadth.

The chain carries TRBV28 and TRBJ1-3; 8 bases line up with TRBD1. The sample was peripheral blood, taken after recovery from COVID-19. The clonotype originates from a human donor who had recovered from COVID-19. In DNA, the CDR3 is TGTGCCAGCATCTCCCAGGGGGCAGAGAGTAACACCATATATTTT. This translates into CASISQGAESNTIYF.